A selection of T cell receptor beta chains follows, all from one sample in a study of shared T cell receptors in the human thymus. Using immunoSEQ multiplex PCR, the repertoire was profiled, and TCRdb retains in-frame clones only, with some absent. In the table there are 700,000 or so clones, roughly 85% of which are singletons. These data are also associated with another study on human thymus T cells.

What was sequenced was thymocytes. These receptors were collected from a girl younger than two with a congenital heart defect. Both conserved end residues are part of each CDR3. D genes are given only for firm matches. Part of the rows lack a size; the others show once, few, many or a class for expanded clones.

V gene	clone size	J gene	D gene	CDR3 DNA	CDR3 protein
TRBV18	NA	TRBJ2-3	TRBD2	TGTGCCAGCTCCCAACTACTCCGCGGGGGGCGCACAGATACGCAGTATTTT	CASSQLLRGGRTDTQYF
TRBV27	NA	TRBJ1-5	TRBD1	TGTGCCAGCGGCCGCAGGGGGAATCAGCCCCAGCATTTT	CASGRRGNQPQHF
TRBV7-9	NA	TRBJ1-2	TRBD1	TGTGCCAGCAGCCACTTCCCGGGACAGGGGATATGGGGCTACACCTTC	CASSHFPGQGIWGYTF
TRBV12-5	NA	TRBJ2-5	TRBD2	TGTGCTAGTGCCGGGGGGGCGACTAGCGGGGGGGCCGGTGAGACCCAGTACTTC	CASAGGATSGGAGETQYF
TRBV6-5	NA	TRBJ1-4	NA	TGTGCCAGCTCAGGGGAGTGGACTAATGAAAAACTGTTTTTT	CASSGEWTNEKLFF
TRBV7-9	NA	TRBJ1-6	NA	TGTGCCAGCAGCTTAGACAGAAATTCACCCCTCCACTTT	CASSLDRNSPLHF
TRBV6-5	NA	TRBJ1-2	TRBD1	TGTGCCAGCAGTTACTCGCTTGACAGGGAGGCCGGCTACACCTTC	CASSYSLDREAGYTF
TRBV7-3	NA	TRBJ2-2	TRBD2	TGTGCCAGCAGCTTATTTCAGCGGGGGGGCAGGGAGAACACCGGGGAGCTGTTTTTT	CASSLFQRGGRENTGELFF
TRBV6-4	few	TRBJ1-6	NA	TGTGCCAGCAGTGACATCGCCGGGACACCTTCCTATAATTCCCCCCTCCACTTT	CASSDIAGTPSYNSPLHF
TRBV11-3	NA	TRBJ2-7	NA	TGTGCCAGCAGCTTAGATCGAGCCCAGGACGAGCAGTACTTC	CASSLDRAQDEQYF
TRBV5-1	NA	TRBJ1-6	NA	TGCGCCAGCAGCGAAGGAGCCGTCTATAATTCACCCCTCCACTTT	CASSEGAVYNSPLHF
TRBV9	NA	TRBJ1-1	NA	TGTGCCAGCAGCGAGCTTCCGGGTCCTTCACCGACTAACACTGAAGCTTTCTTT	CASSELPGPSPTNTEAFF
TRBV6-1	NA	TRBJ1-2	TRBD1	TGTGCCAGCAGGCCAACCTCAGGGGGCTATGGCTACACCTTC	CASRPTSGGYGYTF
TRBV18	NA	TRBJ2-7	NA	TGTGCCAGCTCACCAGGTACAGGGTTGACCTACGAGCAGTACTTC	CASSPGTGLTYEQYF
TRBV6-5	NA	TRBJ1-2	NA	TGTGCCAGCAGTTACTCGGCGCAGGGCGTCTATGGCTACACCTTC	CASSYSAQGVYGYTF
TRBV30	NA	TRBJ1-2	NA	TGTGCCTGGAGGGCTAAGAAGGGAGCGAGCTACACCTTC	CAWRAKKGASYTF
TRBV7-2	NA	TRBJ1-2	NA	TGTGCCAGCAGCTTAATCCCCACAGGGTCTAACTATGGCTACACCTTC	CASSLIPTGSNYGYTF
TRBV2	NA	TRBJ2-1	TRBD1	TGTGCCAGCAGCGCCCCCCGGGACAGGAACAATGAGCAGTTCTTC	CASSAPRDRNNEQFF
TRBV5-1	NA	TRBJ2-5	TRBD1	TGCGCCAGCAGCTTGGACTGGGACAGGGTTTCGGGTAAGACCCAGTACTTC	CASSLDWDRVSGKTQYF
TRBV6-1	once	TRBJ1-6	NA	TGTGCCAGCACTCTAGGGGGGGGTGGCTCACCCCTCCACTTT	CASTLGGGGSPLHF
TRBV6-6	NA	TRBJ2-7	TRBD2	TGTGCCAGCAGTTACGTCCCGCGGGGGTTCGCCTACGAGCAGTACTTC	CASSYVPRGFAYEQYF
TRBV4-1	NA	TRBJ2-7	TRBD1	TGCGCCAGCAGCCAAGATCAGGGACAGGGAGTCTACGAGCAGTACTTC	CASSQDQGQGVYEQYF
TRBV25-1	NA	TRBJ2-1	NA	TGTGCCAGCAGCTGGGGCAGCAATGAGCAGTTCTTC	CASSWGSNEQFF
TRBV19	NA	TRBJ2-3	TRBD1	TGTGCCAGTAGAGGGGGCCAGGGCAGAACAGATACGCAGTATTTT	CASRGGQGRTDTQYF
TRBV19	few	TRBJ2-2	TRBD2	TGTGCCAGTAGGCCCCAGGGACTAGCGGGGGGGCAGAACACCGGGGAGCTGTTTTTT	CASRPQGLAGGQNTGELFF
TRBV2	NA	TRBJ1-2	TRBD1	TGTGCCAGCAGTGACAGGGGGCGGCCTAACTATGGCTACACCTTC	CASSDRGRPNYGYTF
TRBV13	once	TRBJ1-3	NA	TGTGCCAGCAGCTTAAGATTCTACCCGAGGTCTGGAAACACCATATATTTT	CASSLRFYPRSGNTIYF
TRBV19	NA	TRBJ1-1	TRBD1	TGTGCCACTACCAGGGGGCTCACTGAAGCTTTCTTT	CATTRGLTEAFF
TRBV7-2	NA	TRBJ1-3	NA	TGTGCCAGCAGCTCTCCTCCCGTAGGAAACACCATATATTTT	CASSSPPVGNTIYF
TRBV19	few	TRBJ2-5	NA	TGTGCCAGTAGTGTTCCACCGGGGAGAGAGGACCAAGAGACCCAGTACTTC	CASSVPPGREDQETQYF
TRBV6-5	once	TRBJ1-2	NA	TGTGCCCCCCTAACAAAGGACAGATTTTATGGCTACACCTTC	CAPLTKDRFYGYTF
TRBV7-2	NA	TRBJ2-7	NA	TGTGCCAGCAGCTTAGGTCCACGACAGGCTTCCTACGAGCAGTACTTC	CASSLGPRQASYEQYF
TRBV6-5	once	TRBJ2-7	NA	TGTGCCAGCAGTTACTCGACCCTGGACAGCGACTACGAGCAGTACTTC	CASSYSTLDSDYEQYF
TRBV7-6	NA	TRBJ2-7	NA	TGTGCCAGCAGCCCTAGACAGGCGACCTACGAGCAGTACTTC	CASSPRQATYEQYF
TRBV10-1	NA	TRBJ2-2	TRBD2	TGCGCCAGCAGTGAGGAGCGGGGGGGCGTAACCGGGGAGCTGTTTTTT	CASSEERGGVTGELFF
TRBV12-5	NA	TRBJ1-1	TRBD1	TGTGCTAGTGGTCCAAACCCCCGATTTGGGACAGGGGAGGGGAACACTGAAGCTTTCTTT	CASGPNPRFGTGEGNTEAFF
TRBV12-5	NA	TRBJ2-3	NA	TGTGCTAGTGGCCAAGCGCCCCGGGGGAGCACAGATACGCAGTATTTT	CASGQAPRGSTDTQYF
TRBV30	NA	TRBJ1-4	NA	TGTGCCTGGGACAGACCCCACGGTAATGAAAAACTGTTTTTT	CAWDRPHGNEKLFF
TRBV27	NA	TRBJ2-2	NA	TGTGCCAGCAGTTTTGGGGGCTCCGGGGAGCTGTTTTTT	CASSFGGSGELFF
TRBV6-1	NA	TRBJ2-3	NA	TGTGCCAGCAGTGAAGCTCCGAGTATTGGAGCGACGCAGTATTTT	CASSEAPSIGATQYF
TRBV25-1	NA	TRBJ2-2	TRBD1	TGTGCCAGCAGTGCCGGGACAGGGGTCATCGGGGAGCTGTTTTTT	CASSAGTGVIGELFF
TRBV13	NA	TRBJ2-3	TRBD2	TGTGCCAGCAGCTTACCTACCCAAGCGGGGGACACAGATACGCAGTATTTT	CASSLPTQAGDTDTQYF
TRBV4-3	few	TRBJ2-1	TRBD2	TGCGCCAGCAGCAAGACTAGCGGGGGGGCGAATGAGCAGTTCTTC	CASSKTSGGANEQFF
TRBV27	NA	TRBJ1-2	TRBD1	TGTGCCAGCAGTTCGACGACAGGGAGATATGGCTACACCTTC	CASSSTTGRYGYTF
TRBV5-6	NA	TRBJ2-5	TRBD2	TGTGCCAGCAGCGTAGGAGTGGGGGGGAAGGAGACCCAGTACTTC	CASSVGVGGKETQYF
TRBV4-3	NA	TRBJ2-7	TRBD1	TGCGCCAGCAGCCAAGATCGGGTTGGGACAGGGGTGGACGAGCAGTACTTC	CASSQDRVGTGVDEQYF
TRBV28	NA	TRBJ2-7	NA	TGTGCCAGCAGTCACGACAGATACTACGAGCAGTACTTC	CASSHDRYYEQYF
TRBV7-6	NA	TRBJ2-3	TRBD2	TGTGCCAGCAGCTTAGGGTGGACTAGCGGCGGAACTAGCACAGATACGCAGTATTTT	CASSLGWTSGGTSTDTQYF
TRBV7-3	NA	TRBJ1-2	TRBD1	TGTGCCAGCGGTACAGGGGCAGGATATGGCTACACCTTC	CASGTGAGYGYTF
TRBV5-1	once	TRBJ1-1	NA	TGCGCCAGCAGCTCCCTGGGCCCGGCACCTGTTGGCACTGAAGCTTTCTTT	CASSSLGPAPVGTEAFF
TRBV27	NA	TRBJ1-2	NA	TGTGCCAGCTCTCCTTCTCCTAACTATGGCTACACCTTC	CASSPSPNYGYTF
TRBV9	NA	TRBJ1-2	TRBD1	TGTGCCAGCAGCGTAGGGACAGGGGGCGCCGAGGTGATCTATGGCTACACCTTC	CASSVGTGGAEVIYGYTF